This T cell receptor (beta chain) was documented in a study of T cells in Graves' hyperthyroidism and ophthalmopathy. CDR3 length: 15 residues. The V gene lost 3 bases and the J gene lost 5 bases, with 13 bases spanning the gap. There are many counts of this clonotype. Amplification of TCR beta CDR3 regions was performed using RNA transcripts as template. Initially, a first-round RT-PCR of the TCR CDR3 employed the HTBI primer set. TCRdb fed the multiplex PCR reads into MiXCR, producing one record per CDR3 protein. The sample shows 650,000 to 750,000 distinct CDR3 sequences, less than 15% of them seen only once. Those patients with uncontrolled infection, other autoimmune disease, pregnancy or lactation were excluded.

The gene calls are TRBV12-3 or TRBV12-4 and TRBJ2-2; no reliable D call. The sample consisted of blood. This receptor was obtained from a woman between 18 and 29 years old with Graves' hyperthyroidism. This CDR3 reads CASSLGGSPTGELFF. The CDR3 DNA reads as TGTGCCAGCAGTTTGGGTGGCAGTCCTACCGGGGAGCTGTTTTTT.